The T cell receptor beta chain described here comes from a study of blood T cell repertoires in COVID-19. Method: immunoSEQ multiplex PCR; TCRdb's copy keeps in-frame clones and lacks some. The sample includes almost 200,000 clones, approximately 87% of them seen just once. V was trimmed by 2 bases and J by 5 bases, leaving 16 bases between them. This CDR3 contains 15 residues. Germline V gives CDR1 LNHNV, CDR2 YYDKDF (reference sequence). Sequenced sample: peripheral blood. The chain recombines TRBV15 with TRBJ2-7; D may be TRBD1 (5 bases). This TCR was recovered from a woman in her 70s with acute or convalescent COVID-19. For the CDR3, the DNA is TGTGCCACCAGCAGACGGACACTCCCAAAAGACGAGCAGTACTTC. Translated: CATSRRTLPKDEQYF.